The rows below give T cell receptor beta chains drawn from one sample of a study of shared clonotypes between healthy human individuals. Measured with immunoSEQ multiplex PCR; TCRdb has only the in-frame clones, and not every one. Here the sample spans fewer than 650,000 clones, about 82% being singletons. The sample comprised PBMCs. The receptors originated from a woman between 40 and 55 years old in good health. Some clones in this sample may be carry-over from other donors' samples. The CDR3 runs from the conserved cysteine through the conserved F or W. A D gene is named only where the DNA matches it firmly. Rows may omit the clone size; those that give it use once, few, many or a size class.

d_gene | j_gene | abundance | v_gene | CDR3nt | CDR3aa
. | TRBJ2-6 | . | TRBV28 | TGTGCCAGCAGCCCAACTAACTCTGGGGCCAACGTCCTGACTTTC | CASSPTNSGANVLTF
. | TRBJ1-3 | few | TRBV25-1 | TGTGCCAGCAGTGAATCTACAGGGCTCTCTGGAAACACCATATATTTT | CASSESTGLSGNTIYF
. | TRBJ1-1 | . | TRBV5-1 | TGCGCCAGCACGACGGCGGGGGACACTGAAGCTTTCTTT | CASTTAGDTEAFF
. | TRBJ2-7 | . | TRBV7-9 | TGTGCCAGCAGCTCGGGCGGGGCTAAAGTCGAGCAGTACTTC | CASSSGGAKVEQYF
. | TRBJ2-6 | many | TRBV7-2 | TGTGCCAGCAGCTCGGGGGCGCCTGGGGCCAACGTCCTGACTTTC | CASSSGAPGANVLTF
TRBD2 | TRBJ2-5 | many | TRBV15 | TGTGCCACCAGCAGAGAACTAGCGGGAGTCGGAGAGACCCAGTACTTC | CATSRELAGVGETQYF
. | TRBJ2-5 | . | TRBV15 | TGTGCCACCAGCAGAGAACAGGGTTTTGAAGAGACCCAGTACTTC | CATSREQGFEETQYF
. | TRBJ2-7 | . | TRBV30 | TGTGCCTGGAGTCCCGGCTACGAGCAGTACTTC | CAWSPGYEQYF
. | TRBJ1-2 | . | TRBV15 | TGTGCCACCAGCGAGGGACTGGCGTATGGCTACACCTTC | CATSEGLAYGYTF
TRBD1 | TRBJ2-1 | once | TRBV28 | TGTGCCAGCAGTAACCACGGACAGGACTTACGGGTCTTC | CASSNHGQDLRVF
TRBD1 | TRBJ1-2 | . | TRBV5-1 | TGCGCCAGCAGCTCTGGACAGGGGAACTATGGCTACACCTTC | CASSSGQGNYGYTF
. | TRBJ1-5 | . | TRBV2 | TGTGCCAGCAGTGATCAGGGTTTAGGCAATCAGCCCCAGCATTTT | CASSDQGLGNQPQHF
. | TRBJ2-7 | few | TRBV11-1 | TGTGCCAGCAGCCCCCGCGACATGGGTGCCTACGAGCAGTACTTC | CASSPRDMGAYEQYF
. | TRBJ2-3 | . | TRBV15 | TGTGCCACCAGCAGAAACGGTGGCGCCACAGATACGCAGTATTTT | CATSRNGGATDTQYF
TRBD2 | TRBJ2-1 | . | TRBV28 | TGTGCCAGCAGCACGGGGGGGACTAGCGGGAGGGATGAGCAGTTCTTC | CASSTGGTSGRDEQFF
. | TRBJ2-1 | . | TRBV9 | TGTGCCAGCAGCGTAGTGGTGGAGGGTGAGCAGTTCTTC | CASSVVVEGEQFF
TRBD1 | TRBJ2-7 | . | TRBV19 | TGTGCCAGTAGCACGACAGGGGACGCGTACGAGCAGTACTTC | CASSTTGDAYEQYF
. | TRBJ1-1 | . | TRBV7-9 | TGTGCCAGCAGCTTAGCCAGGGTGGACACTGAAGCTTTCTTT | CASSLARVDTEAFF
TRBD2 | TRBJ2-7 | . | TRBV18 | TGTGCCAGCTCACTGGGACAGCCGGGACTAGCGGGAGCCGAGCAGTACTTC | CASSLGQPGLAGAEQYF
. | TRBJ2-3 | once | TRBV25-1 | TGTGCCAGCAGCGTCGGGGGCAGCACAGATACGCAGTATTTT | CASSVGGSTDTQYF
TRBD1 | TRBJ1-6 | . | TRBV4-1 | TGCGCCAGCAGCCAACATCCGGGACAGCTAAATTCACCCCTCCACTTT | CASSQHPGQLNSPLHF
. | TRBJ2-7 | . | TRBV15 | TGTGCCACCAGCAGAGATCGACACGAGCAGTACTTC | CATSRDRHEQYF
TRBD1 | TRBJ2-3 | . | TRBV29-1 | TGCAGCGCGATAAGGGACAGAAGCACAGATACGCAGTATTTT | CSAIRDRSTDTQYF
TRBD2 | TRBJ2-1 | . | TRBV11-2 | TGTGCCAGCAGCTTAGGCGTTAGCGGGGGCGCTGAGCAGTTCTTC | CASSLGVSGGAEQFF
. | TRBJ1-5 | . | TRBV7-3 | TGTGCCAGCAGCTTATTTAAGTATAAAAACAGCAATCAGCCCCAGCATTTT | CASSLFKYKNSNQPQHF
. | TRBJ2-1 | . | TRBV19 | TGTGCCACTAGAGAAGACGCGGGGTCCTACAATGAGCAGTTCTTC | CATREDAGSYNEQFF
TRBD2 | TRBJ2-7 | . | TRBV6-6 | TGTGCCAGCATTTCAGCGGGGTTCTCCTACGAGCAGTACTTC | CASISAGFSYEQYF
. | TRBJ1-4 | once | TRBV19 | TGTGCCAGTAGTATGCGGCAGCCAAATGAAAAACTGTTTTTT | CASSMRQPNEKLFF
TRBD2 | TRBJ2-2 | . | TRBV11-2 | TGTGCCAGCAGCCCACTAGCGGGAGCGGGCGGGGAGCTGTTTTTT | CASSPLAGAGGELFF
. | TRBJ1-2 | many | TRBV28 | TGTGCCACGGAGAACCCTTATGGCTACACCTTC | CATENPYGYTF
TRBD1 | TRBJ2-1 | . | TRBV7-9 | TGTGCCAGCAGCGCGTCATGGGACAGGTACAATGAGCAGTTCTTC | CASSASWDRYNEQFF
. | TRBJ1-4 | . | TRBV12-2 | TGTGCAAGTCGCCCACGAGGCAAACCCTTT | CASRPRGKPF
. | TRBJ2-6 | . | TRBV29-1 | TGCAGCGTTGTGCGCTCTGGGGCCAACGTCCTGACTTTC | CSVVRSGANVLTF
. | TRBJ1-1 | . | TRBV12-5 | TGTGCTAGTGCCTCACCCGCAGATGCTGAAGCTTTCTTT | CASASPADAEAFF
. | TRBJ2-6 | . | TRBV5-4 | TGTGCCAGCAGCTCCGGGGGCGGAGCCGTCTCTGGGGCCAACGTCCTGACTTTC | CASSSGGGAVSGANVLTF
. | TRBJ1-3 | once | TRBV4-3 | TGCGCCAGCAGCCCGGGGGCGGCGGGAAACACCATATATTTT | CASSPGAAGNTIYF
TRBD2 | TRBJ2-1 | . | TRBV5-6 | TGTGCCAGCAGCTTGGCCGGGACTAGCGGGAGCCCCGAGCAGTTCTTC | CASSLAGTSGSPEQFF
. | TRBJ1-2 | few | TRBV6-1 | TGTGCCAGCAGTGAAGGGGGAGGCCACTATGGCTACACCTTC | CASSEGGGHYGYTF
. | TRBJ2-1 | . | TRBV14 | TGTGCCAGCAGCCAAGCTATATGGAAGAGCTCCTACAATGAGCAGTTCTTC | CASSQAIWKSSYNEQFF
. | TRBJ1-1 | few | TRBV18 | TGTGCCAGCTCACCTCAGGACTGGGGGACTGAAGCTTTCTTT | CASSPQDWGTEAFF
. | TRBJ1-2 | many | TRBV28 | TGTGCCAGCAGTGATAATTATGGCTACACCTTC | CASSDNYGYTF
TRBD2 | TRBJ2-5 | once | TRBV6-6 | TGTGCCAGCAGACTGGGACTAACACAAGAGACCCAGTACTTC | CASRLGLTQETQYF
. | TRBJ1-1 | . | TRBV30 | TGTGCCTGGTGGAGGCCTTCCACTGAAGCTTTCTTT | CAWWRPSTEAFF
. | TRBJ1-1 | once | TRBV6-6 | TGTGCCAGCATGGGTCCACCCCCTGAAGCTTTCTTT | CASMGPPPEAFF
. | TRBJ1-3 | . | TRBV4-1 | TGCGCCAGCAGCCAAGAAAAGGGGGGAGGAGGGGCTGGAAACACCATATATTTT | CASSQEKGGGGAGNTIYF
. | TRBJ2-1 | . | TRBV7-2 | TGTGCCAGCAGCTTAGGAATGGCGAGCTCCTACAATGAGCAGTTCTTC | CASSLGMASSYNEQFF
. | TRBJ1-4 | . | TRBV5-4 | TGTGCCAGCAGCCTGGCGGGGAATGAAAAACTGTTTTTT | CASSLAGNEKLFF
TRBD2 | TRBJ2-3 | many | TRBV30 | TGTGCCTGGACTAGCGGGACCTTTTCAGATACGCAGTATTTT | CAWTSGTFSDTQYF
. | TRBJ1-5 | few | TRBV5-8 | TGTGCCAGCAGCTTGGGATCTCGTATCAATCAGCCCCAGCATTTT | CASSLGSRINQPQHF
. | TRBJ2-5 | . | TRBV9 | TGTGCCAGCAGCGTAGGGCCCGGGGCAGAGACCCAGTACTTC | CASSVGPGAETQYF
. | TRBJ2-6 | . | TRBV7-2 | TGTGCCAGCAGCTTAAGGCGGGCTGGGGCCAACGTCCTGACTTTC | CASSLRRAGANVLTF
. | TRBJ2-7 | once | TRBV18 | TGTGCCAGCTCACCACGACAGGACCGTAATGGATGGGAGCAGTACTTC | CASSPRQDRNGWEQYF
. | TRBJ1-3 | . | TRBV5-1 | TGCGCCAGCAGCTTGGGAGGCTCTGGAAACACCATATATTTT | CASSLGGSGNTIYF